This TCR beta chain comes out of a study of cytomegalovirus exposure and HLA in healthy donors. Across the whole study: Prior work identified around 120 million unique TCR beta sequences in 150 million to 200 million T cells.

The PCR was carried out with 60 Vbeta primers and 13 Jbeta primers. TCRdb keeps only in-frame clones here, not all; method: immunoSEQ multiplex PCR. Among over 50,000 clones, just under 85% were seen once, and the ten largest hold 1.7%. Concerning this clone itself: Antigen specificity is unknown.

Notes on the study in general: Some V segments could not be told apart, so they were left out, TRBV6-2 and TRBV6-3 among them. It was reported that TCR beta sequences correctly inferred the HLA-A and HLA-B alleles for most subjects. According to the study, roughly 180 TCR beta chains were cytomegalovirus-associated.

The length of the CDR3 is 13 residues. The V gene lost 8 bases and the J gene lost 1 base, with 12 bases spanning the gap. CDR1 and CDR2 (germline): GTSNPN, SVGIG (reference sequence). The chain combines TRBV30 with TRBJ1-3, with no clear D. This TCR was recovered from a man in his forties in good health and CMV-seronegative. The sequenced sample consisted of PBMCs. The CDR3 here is CAVNRDSGNTIYF. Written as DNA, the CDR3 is TGTGCCGTAAACAGAGATTCTGGAAACACCATATATTTT.